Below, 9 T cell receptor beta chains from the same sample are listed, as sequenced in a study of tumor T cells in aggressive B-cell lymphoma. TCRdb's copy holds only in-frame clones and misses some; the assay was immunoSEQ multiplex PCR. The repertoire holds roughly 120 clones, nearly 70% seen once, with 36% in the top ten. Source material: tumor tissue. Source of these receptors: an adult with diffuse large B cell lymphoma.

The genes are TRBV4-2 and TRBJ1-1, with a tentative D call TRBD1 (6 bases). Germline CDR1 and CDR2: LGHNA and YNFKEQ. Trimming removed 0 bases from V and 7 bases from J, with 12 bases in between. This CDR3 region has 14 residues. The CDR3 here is CASSQDSGVVEAFF. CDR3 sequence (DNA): TGTGCCAGCAGCCAAGATTCAGGGGTGGTTGAAGCTTTCTTT.

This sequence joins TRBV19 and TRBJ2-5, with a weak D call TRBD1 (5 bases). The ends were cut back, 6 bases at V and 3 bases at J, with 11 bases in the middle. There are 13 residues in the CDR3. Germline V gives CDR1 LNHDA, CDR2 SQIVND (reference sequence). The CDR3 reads CASSTQGKETQYF. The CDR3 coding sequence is TGTGCCAGTAGCACTCAGGGAAAAGAGACCCAGTACTTC.

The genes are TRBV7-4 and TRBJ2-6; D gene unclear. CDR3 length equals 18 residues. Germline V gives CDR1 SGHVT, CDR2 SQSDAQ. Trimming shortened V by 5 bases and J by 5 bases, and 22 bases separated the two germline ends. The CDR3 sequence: CASSQPYSSQSRANVLTF. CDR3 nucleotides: TGTGCCAGCAGCCAGCCCTACAGCTCACAAAGTCGGGCCAACGTCCTGACTTTC. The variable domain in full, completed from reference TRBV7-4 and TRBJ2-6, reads GAGVSQSPRYKVAKRGRDVALRCDSISGHVTLYWYRQTLGQGSEVLTYSQSDAQRDKSGRPSGRFSAERPERSVSTLKIQRTEQGDSAVYLCASSQPYSSQSRANVLTFGAGSRLTVL.

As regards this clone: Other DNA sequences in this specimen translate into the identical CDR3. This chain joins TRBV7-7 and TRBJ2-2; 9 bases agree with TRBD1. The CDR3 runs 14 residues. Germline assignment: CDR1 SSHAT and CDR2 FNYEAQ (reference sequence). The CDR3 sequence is CASQGTGLTGELFF. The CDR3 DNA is TGTGCTAGCCAGGGGACAGGGTTAACCGGGGAGCTGTTTTTT.

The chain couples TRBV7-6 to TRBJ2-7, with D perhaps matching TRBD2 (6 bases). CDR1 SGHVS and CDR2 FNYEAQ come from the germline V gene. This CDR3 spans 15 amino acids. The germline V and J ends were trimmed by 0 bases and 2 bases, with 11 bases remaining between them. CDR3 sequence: CASSLAVGGTYEQYF. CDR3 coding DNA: TGTGCCAGCAGCTTAGCTGTGGGGGGAACCTACGAGCAGTACTTC.

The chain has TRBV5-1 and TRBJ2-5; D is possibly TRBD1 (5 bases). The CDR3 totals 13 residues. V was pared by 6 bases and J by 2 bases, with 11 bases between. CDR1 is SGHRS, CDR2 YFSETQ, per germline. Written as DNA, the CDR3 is TGCGCCAGCATGGGGCTAAAACAAGAGACCCAGTACTTC. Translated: CASMGLKQETQYF. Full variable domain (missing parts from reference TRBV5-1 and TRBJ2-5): KAGVTQTPRYLIKTRGQQVTLSCSPISGHRSVSWYQQTPGQGLQFLFEYFSETQRNKGNFPGRFSGRQFSNSRSEMNVSTLELGDSALYLCASMGLKQETQYFGPGTRLLVL.

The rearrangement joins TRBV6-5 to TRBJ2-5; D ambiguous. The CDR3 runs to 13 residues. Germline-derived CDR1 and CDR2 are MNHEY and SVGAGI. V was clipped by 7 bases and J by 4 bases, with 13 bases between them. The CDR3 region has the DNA TGTGCCAGCACCACGGGTGGAAGAGAGACCCAGTACTTC. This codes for CASTTGGRETQYF.

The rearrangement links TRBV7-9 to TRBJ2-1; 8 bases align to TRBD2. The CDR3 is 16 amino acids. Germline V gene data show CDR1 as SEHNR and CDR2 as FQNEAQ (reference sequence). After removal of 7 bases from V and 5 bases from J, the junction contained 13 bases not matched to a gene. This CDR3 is CASTSSGAEMNNEQFF. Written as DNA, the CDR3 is TGTGCCAGCACAAGTAGCGGGGCCGAGATGAACAATGAGCAGTTCTTC.

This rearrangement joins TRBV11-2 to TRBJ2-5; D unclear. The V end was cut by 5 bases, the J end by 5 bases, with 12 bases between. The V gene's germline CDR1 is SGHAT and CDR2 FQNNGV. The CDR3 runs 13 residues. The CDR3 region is CASSKRPGETQYF. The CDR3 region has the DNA TGTGCCAGCAGCAAACGTCCCGGGGAGACCCAGTACTTC.